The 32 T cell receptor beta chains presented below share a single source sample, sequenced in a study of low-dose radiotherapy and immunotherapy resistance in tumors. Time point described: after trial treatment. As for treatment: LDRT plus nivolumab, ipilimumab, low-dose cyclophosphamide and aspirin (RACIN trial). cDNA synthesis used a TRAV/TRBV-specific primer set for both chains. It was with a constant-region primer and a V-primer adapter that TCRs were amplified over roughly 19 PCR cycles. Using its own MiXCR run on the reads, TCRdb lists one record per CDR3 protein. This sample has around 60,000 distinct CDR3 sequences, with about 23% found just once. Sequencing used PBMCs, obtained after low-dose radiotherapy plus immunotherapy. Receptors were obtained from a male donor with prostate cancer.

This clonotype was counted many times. CDR3 coding DNA: TGCGCCAGCAGCTTTGTCTACACCGGGGAGCTGTTTTTT. Encoded protein: CASSFVYTGELFF. This rearrangement joins TRBV5-1 to TRBJ2-2, with D unclear. Looked up from germline, CDR1 is SGHRS and CDR2 is YFSETQ. The CDR3 loop spans 13 amino acids. The V gene lost 2 bases and the J gene lost 3 bases, with 5 bases spanning the gap.

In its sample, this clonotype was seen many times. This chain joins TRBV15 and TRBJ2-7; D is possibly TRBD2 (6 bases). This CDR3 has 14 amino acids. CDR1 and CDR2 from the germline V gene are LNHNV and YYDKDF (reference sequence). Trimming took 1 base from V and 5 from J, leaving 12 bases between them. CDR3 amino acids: CATSRVSGGNEQYF. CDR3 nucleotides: TGTGCCACCAGCAGAGTTAGCGGAGGTAACGAGCAGTACTTC.

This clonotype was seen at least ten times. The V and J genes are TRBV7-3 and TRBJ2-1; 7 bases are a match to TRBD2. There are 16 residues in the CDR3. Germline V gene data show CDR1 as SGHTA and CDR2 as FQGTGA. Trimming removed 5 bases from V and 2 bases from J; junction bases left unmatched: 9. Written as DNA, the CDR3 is TGTGCCAGCAGCGTCGTCGGGGGGACCGCCTACAATGAGCAGTTCTTC. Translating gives CASSVVGGTAYNEQFF.

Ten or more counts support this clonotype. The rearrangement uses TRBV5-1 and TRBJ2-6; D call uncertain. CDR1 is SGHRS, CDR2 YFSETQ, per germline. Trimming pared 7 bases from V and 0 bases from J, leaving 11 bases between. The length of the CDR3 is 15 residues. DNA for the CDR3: TGCGCCAGCCGTTTGGGTGACTCTGGGGCCAACGTCCTGACTTTC. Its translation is CASRLGDSGANVLTF.

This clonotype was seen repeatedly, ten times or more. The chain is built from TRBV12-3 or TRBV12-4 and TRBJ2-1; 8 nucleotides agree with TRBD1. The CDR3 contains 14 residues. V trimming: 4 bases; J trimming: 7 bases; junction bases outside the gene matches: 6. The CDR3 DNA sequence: TGTGCCAGCAGTTCACTCCAGGGGGCAAATGAGCAGTTCTTC. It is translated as CASSSLQGANEQFF.

The CDR3 loop is CASRAVGVNEQFF. The CDR3 nucleotides are TGTGCCAGCAGGGCGGTGGGCGTTAATGAGCAGTTCTTC. The chain uses TRBV7-2 and TRBJ2-1; D gene uncertain. The CDR3 spans 13 residues. V lost 6 bases and J lost 7, with 13 bases in between. From germline, CDR1 is SGHTA and CDR2 FQGNSA.

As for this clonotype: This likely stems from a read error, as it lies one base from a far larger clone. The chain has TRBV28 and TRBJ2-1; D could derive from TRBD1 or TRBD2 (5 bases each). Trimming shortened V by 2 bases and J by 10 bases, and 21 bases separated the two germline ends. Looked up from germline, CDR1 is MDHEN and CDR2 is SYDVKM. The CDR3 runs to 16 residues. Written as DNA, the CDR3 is TGTGCCAGCAGTTTAGGGGCGGGTAATGGGGTGTTCGAGCAGTTCTTC. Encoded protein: CASSLGAGNGVFEQFF.

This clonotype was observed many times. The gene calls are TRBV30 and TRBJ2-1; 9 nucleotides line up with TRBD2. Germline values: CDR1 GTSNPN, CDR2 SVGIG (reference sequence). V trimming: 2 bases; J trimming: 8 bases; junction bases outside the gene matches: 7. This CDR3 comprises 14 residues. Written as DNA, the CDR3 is TGTGCCTGGAGTAGGGGACTAGCCACCGATGAGCAGTTCTTC. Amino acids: CAWSRGLATDEQFF.

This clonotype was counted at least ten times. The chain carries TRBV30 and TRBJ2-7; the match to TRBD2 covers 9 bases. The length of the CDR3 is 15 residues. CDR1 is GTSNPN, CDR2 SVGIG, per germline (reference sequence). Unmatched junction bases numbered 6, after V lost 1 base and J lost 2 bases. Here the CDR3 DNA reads TGTGCCTGGAGTGAGCCGGGACTAGCCCCCTACGAGCAGTACTTC. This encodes CAWSEPGLAPYEQYF. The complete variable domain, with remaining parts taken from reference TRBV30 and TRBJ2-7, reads SQTIHQWPATLVQPVGSPLSLECTVEGTSNPNLYWYRQAAGRGLQLLFYSVGIGQISSEVPQNLSASRPQDRQFILSSKKLLLSDSGFYLCAWSEPGLAPYEQYFGPGTRLTVT.

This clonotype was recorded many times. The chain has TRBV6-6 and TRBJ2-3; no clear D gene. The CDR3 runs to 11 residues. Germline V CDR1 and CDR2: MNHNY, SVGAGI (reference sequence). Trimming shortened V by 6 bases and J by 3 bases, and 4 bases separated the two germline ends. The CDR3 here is CASSRTDTQYF. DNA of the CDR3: TGTGCCAGCAGCCGAACAGATACGCAGTATTTT.

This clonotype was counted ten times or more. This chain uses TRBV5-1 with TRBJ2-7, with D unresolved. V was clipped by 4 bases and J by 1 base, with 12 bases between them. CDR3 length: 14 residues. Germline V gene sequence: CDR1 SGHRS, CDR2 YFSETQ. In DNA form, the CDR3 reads TGCGCCAGCAGCATGATGGGCCAGTCCTACGAGCAGTACTTC. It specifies CASSMMGQSYEQYF.

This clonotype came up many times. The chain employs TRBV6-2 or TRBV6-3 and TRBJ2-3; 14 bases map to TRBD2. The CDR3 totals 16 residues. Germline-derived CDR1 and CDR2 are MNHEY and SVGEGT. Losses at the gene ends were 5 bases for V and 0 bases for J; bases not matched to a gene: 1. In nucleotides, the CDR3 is TGTGCCAGCAGTCGACTAGCGGGGGGGAGCACAGATACGCAGTATTTT. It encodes CASSRLAGGSTDTQYF.

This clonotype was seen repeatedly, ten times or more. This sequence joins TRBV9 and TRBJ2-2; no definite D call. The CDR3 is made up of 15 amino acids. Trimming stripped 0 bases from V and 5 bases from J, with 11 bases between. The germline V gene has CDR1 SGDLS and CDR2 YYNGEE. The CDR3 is CASSVEIRGTGELFF. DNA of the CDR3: TGTGCCAGCAGCGTAGAAATTCGCGGAACCGGGGAGCTGTTTTTT.

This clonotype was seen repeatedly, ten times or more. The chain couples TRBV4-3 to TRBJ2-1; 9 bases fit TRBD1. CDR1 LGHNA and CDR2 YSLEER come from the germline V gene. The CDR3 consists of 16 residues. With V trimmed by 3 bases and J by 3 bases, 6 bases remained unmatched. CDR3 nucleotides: TGCGCCAGCAGCCAGGCGGACAGGGGACTCTACAATGAGCAGTTCTTC. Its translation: CASSQADRGLYNEQFF.

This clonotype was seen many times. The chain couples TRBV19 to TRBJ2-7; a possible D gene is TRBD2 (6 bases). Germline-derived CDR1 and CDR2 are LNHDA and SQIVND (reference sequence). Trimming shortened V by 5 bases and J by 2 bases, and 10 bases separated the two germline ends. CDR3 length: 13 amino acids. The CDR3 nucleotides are TGTGCCAGTAGTTTGGCGGGAACCTACGAGCAGTACTTC. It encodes CASSLAGTYEQYF.

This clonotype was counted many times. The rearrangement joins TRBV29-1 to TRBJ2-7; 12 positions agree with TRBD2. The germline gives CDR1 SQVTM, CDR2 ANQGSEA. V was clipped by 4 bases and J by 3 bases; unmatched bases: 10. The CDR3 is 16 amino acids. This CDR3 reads CSVGGTSGLINYEQYF. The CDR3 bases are TGCAGCGTTGGGGGGACTAGCGGGCTTATTAACTACGAGCAGTACTTC.

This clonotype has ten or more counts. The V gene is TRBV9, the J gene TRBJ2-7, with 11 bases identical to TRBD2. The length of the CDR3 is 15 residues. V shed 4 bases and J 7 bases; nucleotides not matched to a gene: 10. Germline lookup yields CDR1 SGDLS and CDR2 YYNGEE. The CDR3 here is CASSPSGTSGTEQYF. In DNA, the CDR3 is TGTGCCAGCAGCCCCTCCGGGACTAGCGGTACGGAGCAGTACTTC.

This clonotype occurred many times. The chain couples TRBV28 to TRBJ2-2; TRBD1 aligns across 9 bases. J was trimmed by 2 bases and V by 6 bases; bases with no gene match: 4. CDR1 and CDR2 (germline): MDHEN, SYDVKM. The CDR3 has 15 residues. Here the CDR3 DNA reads TGTGCCAGCAGGACAGGGGGATTAAACACCGGGGAGCTGTTTTTT. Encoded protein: CASRTGGLNTGELFF.

CDR3 sequence: CASSLGTGTVYGYTF. CDR3 coding DNA: TGTGCCAGCAGCTTAGGTACCGGGACAGTCTATGGCTACACCTTC. The chain is built from TRBV7-2 and TRBJ1-2, with 7 bases that match TRBD1. CDR1 is SGHTA and CDR2 is FQGNSA in the germline V gene. The CDR3 is 15 residues long. The junction had 6 bases not matched to a gene; V was cut back by 1 base and J by 4 bases. The full variable domain, rest sourced from reference TRBV7-2 and TRBJ1-2, is GAGVSQSPSNKVTEKGKDVELRCDPISGHTALYWYRQSLGQGLEFLIYFQGNSAPDKSGLPSDRFSAERTGGSVSTLTIQRTQQEDSAVYLCASSLGTGTVYGYTFGSGTRLTVV.

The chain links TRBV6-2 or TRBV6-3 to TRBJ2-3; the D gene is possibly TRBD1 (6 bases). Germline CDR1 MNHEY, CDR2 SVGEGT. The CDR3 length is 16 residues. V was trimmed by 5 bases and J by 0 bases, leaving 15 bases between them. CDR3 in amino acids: CASSGTGQKSTDTQYF. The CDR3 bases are TGTGCCAGCAGTGGAACCGGACAGAAAAGCACAGATACGCAGTATTTT.

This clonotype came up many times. CDR3 region: CASSLRTSMADTQYF. CDR3 nucleotide sequence: TGTGCCAGCAGCCTCCGGACTTCTATGGCAGATACGCAGTATTTT. The J gene is TRBJ2-3, the V gene TRBV5-4, with a tentative D call TRBD2 (5 bases). V was trimmed by 4 bases and J by 4 bases, leaving 16 bases between them. CDR3 length equals 15 residues. Germline values: CDR1 SGHNT, CDR2 YYREEE (reference sequence).

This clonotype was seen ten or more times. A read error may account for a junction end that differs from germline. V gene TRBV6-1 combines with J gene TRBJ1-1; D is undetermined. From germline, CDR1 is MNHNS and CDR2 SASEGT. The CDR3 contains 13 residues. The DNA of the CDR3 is TGCGCAACTCTGGGCCTCCTCTCCACTGAAGCTTTCTTT. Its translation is CATLGLLSTEAFF.

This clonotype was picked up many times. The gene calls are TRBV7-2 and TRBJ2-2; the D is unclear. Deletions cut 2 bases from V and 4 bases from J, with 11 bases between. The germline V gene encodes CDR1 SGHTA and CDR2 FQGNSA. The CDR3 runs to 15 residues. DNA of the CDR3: TGTGCCAGCAGCTTACCCTTAATATTCACCGGGGAGCTGTTTTTT. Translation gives CASSLPLIFTGELFF. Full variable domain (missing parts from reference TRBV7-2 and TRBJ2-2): GAGVSQSPSNKVTEKGKDVELRCDPISGHTALYWYRQSLGQGLEFLIYFQGNSAPDKSGLPSDRFSAERTGGSVSTLTIQRTQQEDSAVYLCASSLPLIFTGELFFGEGSRLTVL.

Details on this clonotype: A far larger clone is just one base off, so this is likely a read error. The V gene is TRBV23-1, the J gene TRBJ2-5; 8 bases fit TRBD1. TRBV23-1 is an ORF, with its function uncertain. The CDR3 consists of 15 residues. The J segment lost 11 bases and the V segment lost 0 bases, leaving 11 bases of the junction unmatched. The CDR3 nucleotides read TGCGCCAGCAGTCAATCCAGGGGGCTTTACAATGAGCAGTACTTC. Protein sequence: CASSQSRGLYNEQYF.

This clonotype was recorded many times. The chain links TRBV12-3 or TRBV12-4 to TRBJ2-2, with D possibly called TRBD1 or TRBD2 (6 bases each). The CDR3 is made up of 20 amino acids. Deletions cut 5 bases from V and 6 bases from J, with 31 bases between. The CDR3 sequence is CASSRAYSGGPSRTPGELFF. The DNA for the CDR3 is TGTGCCAGCAGTAGGGCATATTCCGGGGGCCCTTCCCGAACTCCCGGGGAGCTGTTTTTT.

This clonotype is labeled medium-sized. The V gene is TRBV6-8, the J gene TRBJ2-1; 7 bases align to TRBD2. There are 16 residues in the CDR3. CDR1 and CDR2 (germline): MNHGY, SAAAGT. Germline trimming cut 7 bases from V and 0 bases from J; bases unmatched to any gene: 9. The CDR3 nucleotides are TGTGCCAGCACCACTTGGGGGGGGAGCTCCTACAATGAGCAGTTCTTC. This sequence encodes CASTTWGGSSYNEQFF.

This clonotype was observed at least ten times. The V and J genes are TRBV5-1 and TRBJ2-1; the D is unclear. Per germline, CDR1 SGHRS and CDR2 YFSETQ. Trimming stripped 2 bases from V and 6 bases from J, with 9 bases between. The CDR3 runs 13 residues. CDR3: CASSLDRTNEQFF. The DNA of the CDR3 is TGCGCCAGCAGCTTAGACCGGACCAATGAGCAGTTCTTC.

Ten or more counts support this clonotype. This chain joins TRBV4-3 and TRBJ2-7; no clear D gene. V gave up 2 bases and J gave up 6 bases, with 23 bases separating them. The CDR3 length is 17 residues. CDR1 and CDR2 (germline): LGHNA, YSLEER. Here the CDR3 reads CASSQPGTKLYSGEQYF. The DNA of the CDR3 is TGCGCCAGCAGCCAACCAGGAACCAAGTTGTATTCGGGCGAGCAGTACTTC.

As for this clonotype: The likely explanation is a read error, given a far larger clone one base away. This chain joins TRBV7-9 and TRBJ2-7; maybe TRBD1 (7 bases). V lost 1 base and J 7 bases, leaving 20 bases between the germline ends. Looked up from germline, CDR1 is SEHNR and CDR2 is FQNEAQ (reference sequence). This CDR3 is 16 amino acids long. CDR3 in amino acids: CASSLVGPGGHNEQYF. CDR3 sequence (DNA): TGTGCCAGCAGCTTAGTTGGGCCAGGGGGGCACAATGAGCAGTACTTC.

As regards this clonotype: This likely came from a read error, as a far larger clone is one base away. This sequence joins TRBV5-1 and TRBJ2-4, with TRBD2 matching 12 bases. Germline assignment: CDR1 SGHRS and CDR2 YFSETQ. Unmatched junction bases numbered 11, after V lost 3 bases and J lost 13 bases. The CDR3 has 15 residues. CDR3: CASSSLAGGPAEQYF. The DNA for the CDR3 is TGCGCCAGCAGCTCCCTAGCGGGAGGGCCTGCTGAGCAGTACTTC.

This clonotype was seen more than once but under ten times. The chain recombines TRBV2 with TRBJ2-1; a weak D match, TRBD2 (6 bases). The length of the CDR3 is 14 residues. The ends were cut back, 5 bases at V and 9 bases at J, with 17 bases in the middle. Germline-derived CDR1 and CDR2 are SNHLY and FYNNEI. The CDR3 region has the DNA TGTGCCAGCAGTAACGTCGGGCGGGGCGGTGAGCAGTTCTTC. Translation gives CASSNVGRGGEQFF.

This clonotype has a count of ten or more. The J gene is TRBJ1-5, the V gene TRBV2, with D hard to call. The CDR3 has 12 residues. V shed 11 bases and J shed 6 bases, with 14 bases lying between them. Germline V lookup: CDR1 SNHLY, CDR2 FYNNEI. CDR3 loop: CACQQESQPQHF. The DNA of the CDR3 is TGTGCCTGCCAGCAGGAGAGTCAGCCCCAGCATTTT.